This TCR beta chain originates from a study of Ad26.COV2.S vaccination and SARS-CoV-2 variants. In regard to this clone: Its antigen is not identified.

Treatment indicated: 15 to 20 received Ad26.COV2.S at low or high dose, single or two shots; roughly five received placebo; per-sample allocation not given. Samples came from day 63 after the first vaccine or placebo injection. Findings of the study overall: Participants given vaccine showed non-spike TCR breadth similar to that of placebo recipients.

V lost 4 bases, J lost 1 base, and 13 bases lay in between. The CDR3 consists of 15 residues. Germline V gene lookup returns CDR1 SGHTA and CDR2 FQGNSA. Sequenced by immunoSEQ multiplex PCR; TCRdb stores in-frame clones only, minus some. This table has about 350,000 clones, 70% to 90% appearing once. Here the sequenced sample was peripheral blood, taken in a trial of Ad26.COV2.S vaccine versus placebo. The V and J genes are TRBV7-2 and TRBJ1-1; the D gene is possibly TRBD1 (5 bases). This TCR was recovered from a person aged 18-65 years who received the Ad26.COV2.S COVID-19 vaccine or a placebo. CDR3 sequence: CASSSRGGANTEAFF. CDR3 sequence (DNA): TGTGCCAGCAGCTCCCGGGGCGGAGCGAACACTGAAGCTTTCTTT.